This T cell receptor (beta chain) was recovered during a study of glioma-infiltrating T cells. General study points: Very few CDR3 sequences were shared between tissue and blood. Tissue-blood divergence was below expectation in non-neoplastic patients, above in gliomas.

This clonotype has a count of ten or more. Its antigen is currently unknown. TCR alpha and beta CDR3 regions were amplified from RNA using iRepertoire nested multiplex PCR. One-step reverse transcription and amplification started from about 100-400 ng of tissue mRNA or PBMC total RNA. Each CDR3 protein is one row after TCRdb ran MiXCR on the multiplex PCR reads. The sample has about 110,000 distinct CDR3 sequences, less than 30% seen once; the top ten hold around a third. This TCR came from a human donor with low-grade glioma or glioblastoma, undergoing nonglioma brain surgery, or in good health (not recorded which). Source material: glioma tissue, nonneoplastic brain tissue, or PBMCs (not recorded which).

Here the CDR3 DNA reads TGTGCCAGCAGCCAAACCCAGAGCGTCACTGAAGCTTTCTTT. Its protein product is CASSQTQSVTEAFF. V usage is TRBV5-4 and J usage is TRBJ1-1; D remains unclear. The V end was cut by 4 bases, the J end by 4 bases, with 14 bases between. The germline CDR1 and CDR2 sequences are SGHNT and YYREEE (reference sequence). The CDR3 consists of 14 residues.